Described below is a single T cell receptor (beta chain) sequence and its context. These data belong to a study of blood T cell repertoires in COVID-19. Original analysis: Estimated nucleated cell counts came from reference gene primer amplification. Sequencing used immunoSEQ multiplex PCR; TCRdb keeps in-frame clones, though not all of them. The V and J calls and clone size are taken from that table; D and trimming were inferred from the DNA. The data hold about 120,000 clones, with around nine tenths observed a single time. The receptor's source is a woman aged 50 to 60 with acute or convalescent COVID-19. Sequencing used peripheral blood.

The chain's CDR3 is CASSPGQDEKLFF. Here the CDR3 DNA reads TGTGCCAGCAGCCCCGGACAGGATGAAAAACTGTTTTTT. The rearrangement links TRBV5-4 to TRBJ1-4; 7 positions match TRBD1. In germline, CDR1 is SGHNT, CDR2 YYREEE (reference sequence). The CDR3 is 13 amino acids. Unmatched junction bases numbered 3, after V lost 4 bases and J lost 6 bases.